The 4 T cell receptor beta chains in this list originate from one sample, sequenced in a study of glioma-infiltrating T cells after dendritic cell vaccination. Time point denoted: after dendritic cell vaccination, including at tumor progression/relapse. This table comes from immunoSEQ multiplex PCR, and its TCRdb copy is limited to in-frame clones, with some not included. The table lists 80,000 to 95,000 clones, roughly 85% of them singletons, with 8.5% in the top ten. The material was blood, obtained after dendritic cell vaccination. These receptors were collected from a human donor with glioblastoma.

V and J are TRBV7-9 and TRBJ2-2, with D perhaps matching TRBD2 (5 bases). The CDR3 covers 15 residues. Germline V gives CDR1 SEHNR, CDR2 FQNEAQ (reference sequence). V was shortened by 6 bases and J by 0 bases, with 11 bases between the two germline ends. The CDR3 DNA reads TGTGCCAGCAGTAAAAGCGGTACGAACACCGGGGAGCTGTTTTTT. Translation: CASSKSGTNTGELFF.

Relative to its sample, this clone is medium-sized. The V and J genes are TRBV19 and TRBJ1-3; the match to TRBD1 covers 9 bases. J lost 0 bases, V lost 7 bases, and 7 bases had no gene match. CDR1 is LNHDA and CDR2 is SQIVND in the germline V gene (reference sequence). The CDR3 loop spans 16 amino acids. The CDR3 region is CASKGQGAPSGNTIYF. The CDR3 DNA reads as TGTGCCAGTAAGGGACAGGGCGCTCCCTCTGGAAACACCATATATTTT. Based on the CDR3 plus reference TRBV19 and TRBJ1-3, the full variable domain is DGGITQSPKYLFRKEGQNVTLSCEQNLNHDAMYWYRQDPGQGLRLIYYSQIVNDFQKGDIAEGYSVSREKKESFPLTVTSAQKNPTAFYLCASKGQGAPSGNTIYFGEGSWLTVV.

The chain recombines TRBV14 with TRBJ1-2, with no clear D. V gave up 4 bases and J gave up 7 bases, with 13 bases separating them. Germline assignment: CDR1 SGHDN and CDR2 FVKESK. The CDR3 is 13 amino acids. The CDR3 reads CASSPAGAGGYTF. The CDR3 nucleotides read TGTGCCAGCAGCCCAGCGGGTGCAGGTGGCTACACCTTC.

This rearrangement joins TRBV10-3 to TRBJ2-7; 11 bases agree with TRBD2. Germline V CDR1 and CDR2: ENHRY, SYGVKD. V was clipped by 8 bases and J by 4 bases; unmatched bases: 10. The CDR3 extends over 15 amino acids. CDR3 bases: TGTGCCATCGAACTAACTAGCGGGAGAAAATACGAGCAGTACTTC. Its protein product is CAIELTSGRKYEQYF.